This TCR beta chain was sequenced for a study of regulatory T cells in long-lasting Graves disease. CDR3 regions were amplified by Arm-PCR using iRepertoire HTBI primers to build TCR beta libraries. TCRdb analysed the multiplex PCR reads with MiXCR anew, one entry per CDR3 protein. Of hundreds of thousands of distinct CDR3 sequences in the sample, around 15% were seen once. Indicated time point: newly diagnosed GD, antithyroid drugs for less than 3 months. Extracted PBMC RNA gave rise to the TCR library. The length of the CDR3 is 14 residues. Germline V lookup: CDR1 LGHDT, CDR2 YNNKEL (reference sequence). With 0 bases clipped from V and 12 bases from J, the junction kept 5 bases outside the gene matches. These data also featured in a second study, about T cells in Graves' hyperthyroidism and ophthalmopathy.

Sequenced material: peripheral blood mononuclear cells (PBMCs), taken at new diagnosis, from a patient treated with antithyroid drugs. The source of this sequence is a young man with Graves disease. The chain links TRBV3-1 to TRBJ2-3, with 11 positions matching TRBD2. This CDR3 is CASSQDLAGGSQYF. In DNA, the CDR3 is TGTGCCAGCAGCCAAGACTTAGCGGGAGGGAGTCAGTATTTT.